A single sample gave rise to the 22 T cell receptor beta chains below, sequenced in a study of CD8 T cells in Susac syndrome. RNA in amounts of about 0.45 to 1 ug was reverse transcribed with random hexamers. TCRdb redid the calling of the immunoSEQ multiplex PCR reads with MiXCR, one entry per CDR3 protein. This sample has 250,000 to 300,000 distinct CDR3 sequences, with 70% to 90% found just once. The material sequenced was CD8+ T cells from PBMCs. These TCRs come from a human donor with multiple sclerosis.

The chain joins TRBV20-1 to TRBJ2-7, with a weak D call TRBD2 (5 bases). Germline CDR1 and CDR2: DFQATT and SNEGSKA (reference sequence). Trimming pared 3 bases from V and 0 bases from J, leaving 9 bases between. The CDR3 is 13 residues long. CDR3 sequence: CSASLGSSYEQYF. CDR3 coding DNA: TGCAGTGCTAGCCTGGGGAGCTCCTACGAGCAGTACTTC.

The chain employs TRBV7-3 and TRBJ2-6; the match to TRBD2 covers 14 bases. Germline V gene data show CDR1 as SGHTA and CDR2 as FQGTGA. V was clipped by 5 bases and J by 2 bases; unmatched bases: 11. This CDR3 is built from 20 residues. This CDR3 is CASSHGTSGRDPTGANVLTF. CDR3 in DNA: TGTGCCAGCAGCCACGGGACTAGCGGGAGAGACCCAACTGGGGCCAACGTCCTGACTTTC.

The rearrangement joins TRBV6-2 or TRBV6-3 to TRBJ1-1, with a weak D call TRBD1 (5 bases). This CDR3 region has 11 residues. Trimming stripped 6 bases from V and 7 bases from J, with 9 bases between. The germline gives CDR1 MNHEY, CDR2 SVGEGT. CDR3 residues: CASSPGDEAFF. The CDR3 coding sequence is TGTGCCAGCAGCCCGGGGGATGAAGCTTTCTTT.

The rearrangement joins TRBV11-3 to TRBJ2-7; perhaps TRBD1 as D (6 bases). Germline-derived CDR1 and CDR2 are SGHNT and YENEEA. V was pared by 5 bases and J by 3 bases, with 11 bases between. The CDR3 runs to 13 residues. The CDR3, as DNA: TGTGCCAGCAGCAACAGGGATAACTACGAGCAGTACTTC. This translates into CASSNRDNYEQYF. The full variable domain, rest sourced from reference TRBV11-3 and TRBJ2-7, is EAGVVQSPRYKIIEKKQPVAFWCNPISGHNTLYWYLQNLGQGPELLIRYENEEAVDDSQLPKDRFSAERLKGVDSTLKIQPAELGDSAVYLCASSNRDNYEQYFGPGTRLTVT.

The chain links TRBV7-2 to TRBJ2-7; 7 nucleotides agree with TRBD1. The CDR3 length is 15 residues. The V gene's germline CDR1 is SGHTA and CDR2 FQGNSA. V trimming: 1 base; J trimming: 9 bases; junction bases outside the gene matches: 12. The CDR3 bases are TGTGCCAGCAGCTTAGGCCAAGGGACAGCAAGAATGCAGTACTTC. Its translation is CASSLGQGTARMQYF.

The chain combines TRBV5-1 with TRBJ2-1, with TRBD2 identical over 15 bases. CDR1 and CDR2 (germline): SGHRS, YFSETQ. This CDR3 has 15 amino acids. V shed 3 bases, J shed 8 bases, and the junction held 3 bases outside the gene matches. In DNA form, the CDR3 reads TGCGCCAGCAGCTCCTGGACTAGCGGGGGGGATGAGCAGTTCTTC. Translated, it gives CASSSWTSGGDEQFF.

J is TRBJ2-7 and V is TRBV20-1; D is ambiguous. Germline V lookup: CDR1 DFQATT, CDR2 SNEGSKA (reference sequence). Trimming took 1 base from V and 2 from J, leaving 9 bases between them. The CDR3 runs to 13 residues. CDR3 bases: TGCAGTGCTAGAGGGACGGTGACCTACGAGCAGTACTTC. Amino acids: CSARGTVTYEQYF.

The chain joins TRBV21-1 to TRBJ2-6; TRBD1, the table's D call, was not compared with the DNA. TRBV21-1 is termed a pseudogene. This CDR3 is 17 amino acids long. CDR3: CASSAGGSRSGANVLTF. In DNA, the CDR3 is TGTGCCAGCAGCGCAGGAGGCTCACGCTCTGGGGCCAACGTCCTGACTTTC.

The rearrangement joins TRBV25-1 to TRBJ2-7; D gene unclear. The CDR3 contains 14 residues. Looked up from germline, CDR1 is MGHDK and CDR2 is SYGVNS. Trimming took off 1 base at V and 0 bases at J, with 7 bases between the two ends. The CDR3 reads CASSEFSSSYEQYF. The DNA for the CDR3 is TGTGCCAGCAGTGAATTCAGCAGCTCCTACGAGCAGTACTTC.

The chain uses TRBV4-3 and TRBJ1-4; D gene uncertain. Germline CDR1 reads LGHNA; CDR2 reads YSLEER. This CDR3 is built from 16 residues. Trimming left V 3 bases short and J 5 bases short, with 16 bases between. CDR3 region: CASSHCNGVTNEKLFF. The CDR3 bases are TGCGCCAGCAGCCACTGTAATGGAGTCACCAATGAAAAACTGTTTTTT.

V is TRBV20-1 and J is TRBJ2-7; 7 bases align to TRBD2. Germline trimming cut 1 base from V and 0 bases from J; bases unmatched to any gene: 6. The CDR3 length is 15 residues. The germline gives CDR1 DFQATT, CDR2 SNEGSKA (reference sequence). Here the CDR3 reads CSARGREPHSYEQYF. DNA for the CDR3: TGCAGTGCTAGAGGGCGGGAGCCCCACTCCTACGAGCAGTACTTC.

This sequence joins TRBV5-4 and TRBJ2-5; 15 positions match TRBD2. CDR3 length: 16 residues. V lost 2 bases to trimming and J lost 3 bases; unmatched junction nucleotides: 2. Germline values: CDR1 SGHNT, CDR2 YYREEE (reference sequence). Here the CDR3 reads CASSFGLAGGEETQYF. The CDR3 nucleotides read TGTGCCAGCAGCTTTGGACTAGCGGGGGGGGAAGAGACCCAGTACTTC.

The table lists this clonotype with a count of one. This rearrangement joins TRBV4-1 to TRBJ1-5; no firm D call. V shed 3 bases and J shed 3 bases, with 12 bases lying between them. The CDR3 is 15 residues long. Germline V lookup: CDR1 MGHRA, CDR2 YSYEKL. In nucleotides, the CDR3 is TGCGCCAGCAGCCACTCATGGGAGAACAATCAGCCCCAGCATTTT. It specifies CASSHSWENNQPQHF.

The chain employs TRBV28 and TRBJ2-3; D is unresolved. This CDR3 region has 15 residues. Trimming left V 7 bases short and J 4 bases short, with 18 bases between. Germline loops: CDR1 MDHEN, CDR2 SYDVKM. As DNA, the CDR3 is TGTGCCAGCATTCGGAAGCAGAATCTTGCAGATACGCAGTATTTT. Translating gives CASIRKQNLADTQYF.

V usage is TRBV28 and J usage is TRBJ2-2; the match to TRBD1 covers 8 bases. In germline, CDR1 is MDHEN, CDR2 SYDVKM. Germline trimming cut 5 bases from V and 1 base from J; bases unmatched to any gene: 3. CDR3 size: 15 residues. The CDR3 protein is CASSTDRGNTGELFF. The CDR3, as DNA: TGTGCCAGCAGTACCGACAGGGGGAACACCGGGGAGCTGTTTTTT.

The chain recombines TRBV19 with TRBJ2-7; no firm D call. Per germline, CDR1 LNHDA and CDR2 SQIVND (reference sequence). The CDR3 consists of 14 residues. V was cut by 5 bases and J by 4 bases, with 15 bases left in between. This CDR3 is CASSLTGGPYEQYF. Here the CDR3 DNA reads TGTGCCAGTAGTCTCACCGGCGGACCGTACGAGCAGTACTTC.

This sequence joins TRBV7-9 and TRBJ2-2; 10 bases are shared with TRBD2. Looked up from germline, CDR1 is SEHNR and CDR2 is FQNEAQ (reference sequence). J lost 0 bases, V lost 5 bases, and 12 bases had no gene match. CDR3 length: 19 amino acids. CDR3 bases: TGTGCCAGCAGCGCAGTGTCCGGACTAGCGGTCTCGAACACCGGGGAGCTGTTTTTT. The encoded protein is CASSAVSGLAVSNTGELFF.

This chain uses TRBV3-1 with TRBJ1-2, with TRBD1 matching 8 bases. The trim removed 5 bases at V and 7 bases at J, leaving 9 bases unmatched. Germline values: CDR1 LGHDT, CDR2 YNNKEL (reference sequence). This CDR3 contains 14 residues. The CDR3 region is CASSFEGQGSGYTF. As DNA, the CDR3 is TGTGCCAGCAGCTTCGAAGGACAGGGTTCTGGCTACACCTTC.

The V and J genes are TRBV20-1 and TRBJ2-7; TRBD2 matches 9 bases. The CDR3 is made up of 14 amino acids. V was pared by 5 bases and J by 10 bases, with 15 bases of the junction left unmatched. CDR1 and CDR2 from the germline V gene are DFQATT and SNEGSKA (reference sequence). CDR3 protein: CSARELAGSPEQYF. The CDR3 coding sequence is TGCAGTGCTCGTGAACTAGCGGGCTCTCCCGAACAGTACTTC.

A few counts support this clonotype. V gene TRBV27 combines with J gene TRBJ1-1, with 8 bases lining up with TRBD1. The germline gives CDR1 MNHEY, CDR2 SMNVEV (reference sequence). CDR3 length equals 14 residues. V trimming: 8 bases; J trimming: 1 base; junction bases outside the gene matches: 6. CDR3 loop: CASRPGTGNTEAFF. The CDR3 DNA reads as TGTGCCAGCCGTCCCGGGACAGGGAACACTGAAGCTTTCTTT.

This clonotype has just one count. This chain connects TRBV9 to TRBJ2-5; D is perhaps TRBD2 (5 bases). The CDR3 consists of 15 residues. The germline V gene has CDR1 SGDLS and CDR2 YYNGEE. V was cut by 0 bases and J by 4 bases, with 13 bases left in between. The CDR3 protein is CASSVVASHGETQYF. The CDR3 coding sequence is TGTGCCAGCAGCGTAGTCGCTAGCCACGGAGAGACCCAGTACTTC.

The CDR3, as DNA: TGCAGTGCTAGAGATGTGGGTCTGGCGTCTACCGGGGAGCTGTTTTTT. Protein sequence: CSARDVGLASTGELFF. This chain uses TRBV20-1 with TRBJ2-2, with D unresolved. The germline V and J ends were trimmed by 0 bases and 5 bases, with 16 bases remaining between them. Germline CDR1 and CDR2: DFQATT and SNEGSKA (reference sequence). CDR3 length: 16 residues.